These T cell receptor beta chains were read from a single sample in a study of cytomegalovirus exposure and HLA in healthy donors. Here immunoSEQ multiplex PCR was the method, and the copy in TCRdb shows in-frame clones only, minus some. The table has about 180,000 clones, around four fifths seen once. Material for sequencing was PBMCs. These receptors were obtained from a woman aged 30 to 39 in good health and CMV-seronegative. The CDR3 runs from the conserved cysteine through the conserved F or W. The D gene is left open where the match is weak.

cdr3_length: 15; d_call: .; v_call: TRBV5-1; j_call: TRBJ2-5; cdr3_nt: TGCGCCAGCAGCTTGGCCGAAGCGTTAACGGAGACCCAGTACTTC; cdr3_aa: CASSLAEALTETQYF
cdr3_length: 16; d_call: .; v_call: TRBV7-7; j_call: TRBJ2-5; cdr3_nt: TGTGCTAGCAGCCTCGGACAGGGAGGGTGGCAAGAGACCCAGTACTTC; cdr3_aa: CASSLGQGGWQETQYF
cdr3_length: 15; d_call: TRBD2; v_call: TRBV5-6; j_call: TRBJ2-3; cdr3_nt: TGTGCCAGCAGCTTGGGGGGGGGTGGCACAGATACGCAGTATTTT; cdr3_aa: CASSLGGGGTDTQYF
cdr3_length: 17; d_call: TRBD1; v_call: TRBV7-9; j_call: TRBJ2-7; cdr3_nt: TGTGCCAGCAGCTTCACCCAACAGGGGCCCGGCCCCTACGAGCAGTACTTC; cdr3_aa: CASSFTQQGPGPYEQYF
cdr3_length: 15; d_call: TRBD1; v_call: TRBV27; j_call: TRBJ1-2; cdr3_nt: TGTGCCAGCAGTCGGACAGGGGGCGGATGGTATGGCTACACCTTC; cdr3_aa: CASSRTGGGWYGYTF
cdr3_length: 11; d_call: .; v_call: TRBV20-1; j_call: TRBJ2-7; cdr3_nt: TGCAGTGCTAGAGGAGGGTACGAGCAGTACTTC; cdr3_aa: CSARGGYEQYF
cdr3_length: 16; d_call: .; v_call: TRBV7-3; j_call: TRBJ1-1; cdr3_nt: TGTGCCAGCAGCTTTCTCGGGAATGGGCTTGACACTGAAGCTTTCTTT; cdr3_aa: CASSFLGNGLDTEAFF
cdr3_length: 15; d_call: .; v_call: TRBV19; j_call: TRBJ2-7; cdr3_nt: TGTGCCAGTAGTAAGGGACAAGGGGTCTCCTACGAGCAGTACTTC; cdr3_aa: CASSKGQGVSYEQYF
cdr3_length: 14; d_call: .; v_call: TRBV6-5; j_call: TRBJ2-1; cdr3_nt: TGTGCCAGCAGTTACGGGCTAGCTAATGGTGAGCAGTTCTTC; cdr3_aa: CASSYGLANGEQFF
cdr3_length: 13; d_call: .; v_call: TRBV18; j_call: TRBJ1-1; cdr3_nt: TGTGCCAGCTCAACCGGAGGAGGCACTGAAGCTTTCTTT; cdr3_aa: CASSTGGGTEAFF
cdr3_length: 14; d_call: .; v_call: TRBV27; j_call: TRBJ1-6; cdr3_nt: TGTGCCAGCAGTCCACAGGGTTTGGGTTCACCCCTCCACTTT; cdr3_aa: CASSPQGLGSPLHF
cdr3_length: 13; d_call: TRBD1; v_call: TRBV29-1; j_call: TRBJ1-2; cdr3_nt: TGCAGCGCTAGGGACAGGCAGGACCATGGCTACACCTTC; cdr3_aa: CSARDRQDHGYTF